This T cell receptor (beta chain) was obtained from a study of identical twins. TCRdb reprocessed the 5' RACE reads with MiXCR, giving one entry per CDR3 protein. The top ten clones hold approximately 9.1% of a sample with about 240,000 distinct CDR3 sequences, about 11% of them seen once. This clonotype has ten or more counts. The V gene lost 0 bases and the J gene lost 0 bases, with 10 bases spanning the gap. The CDR3 length is 16 residues. CDR1 and CDR2 (germline): SGDLS, YYNGEE. This chain uses TRBV9 with TRBJ1-3; no clear D gene. The sequence came from a man aged 45-60 years in good health. The specimen sequenced was memory T cells sorted from blood. CDR3: CASSVGRANSGNTIYF. CDR3 nucleotides: TGTGCCAGCAGCGTAGGTAGGGCCAACTCTGGAAACACCATATATTTT.